This TCR beta chain was observed in a study of blood T cell repertoires in COVID-19. Across the whole study: Whether acute or convalescent, the COVID-19 samples came from the United States, Italy and Spain. PBMCs, B-cell-depleted T cells, or T cells provided the cDNA or gDNA that made up the material.

Under the authors' procedure: For nucleated cells, counts were estimated from reference gene primer amplification. Only in-frame clones appear in the TCRdb table, and some are missing; sequencing was by immunoSEQ multiplex PCR. The V and J calls and clone size come from that table; D and trimming were worked out from the DNA. The sample has 150,000 or so clones; 88% are singletons. Sequencing used peripheral blood. The clonotype comes from a man in his sixties with acute or convalescent COVID-19.

CDR3 sequence reads: CASSIGTGSDYGYTF. CDR3 nucleotides: TGTGCCAGTAGTATTGGGACAGGGTCGGACTATGGCTACACCTTC. The chain has TRBV19 and TRBJ1-2; 9 positions agree with TRBD1. The CDR3 sequence is 15 residues long. The J segment lost 3 bases and the V segment lost 3 bases, leaving 5 bases of the junction unmatched. Germline loops: CDR1 LNHDA, CDR2 SQIVND (reference sequence).